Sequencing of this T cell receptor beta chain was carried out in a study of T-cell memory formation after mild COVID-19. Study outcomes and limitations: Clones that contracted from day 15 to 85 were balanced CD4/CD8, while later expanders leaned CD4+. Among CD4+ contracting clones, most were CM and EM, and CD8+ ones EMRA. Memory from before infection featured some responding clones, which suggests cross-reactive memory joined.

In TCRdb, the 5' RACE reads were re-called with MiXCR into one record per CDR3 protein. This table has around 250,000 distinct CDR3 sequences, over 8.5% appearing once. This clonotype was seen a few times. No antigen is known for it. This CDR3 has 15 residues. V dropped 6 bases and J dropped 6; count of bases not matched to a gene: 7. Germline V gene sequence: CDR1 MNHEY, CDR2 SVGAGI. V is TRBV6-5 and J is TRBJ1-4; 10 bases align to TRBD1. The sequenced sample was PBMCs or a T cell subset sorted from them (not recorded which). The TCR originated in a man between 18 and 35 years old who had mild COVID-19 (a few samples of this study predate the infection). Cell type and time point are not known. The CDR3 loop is CASRPWTGGDEKLFF. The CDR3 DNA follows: TGTGCCAGCAGGCCCTGGACAGGGGGTGATGAAAAACTGTTTTTT.